This T cell receptor (beta chain) was captured by sequencing in a study of Ad26.COV2.S vaccination and SARS-CoV-2 variants. The V end was cut by 5 bases, the J end by 8 bases, with 13 bases between. CDR1 is SGHAT and CDR2 is FQDESV in the germline V gene (reference sequence). The CDR3 loop spans 14 amino acids. The protocol was immunoSEQ multiplex PCR, while the TCRdb copy is restricted to in-frame clones and leaves out a portion. This table has about 410,000 clones, roughly 90% appearing once. Treatment defined: roughly 20 received Ad26.COV2.S at low or high dose, single or two shots; about 5 received placebo; per-sample allocation not given. Vaccine and placebo recipients were sampled on day 63 after the first injection.

The chain carries TRBV11-1 and TRBJ1-6; tentative D call: TRBD1 (5 bases). The clonotype was recovered from a person between 18 and 60 years old who received the Ad26.COV2.S COVID-19 vaccine or a placebo. This specimen was peripheral blood, taken in a trial of Ad26.COV2.S vaccine versus placebo. The DNA for the CDR3 is TGTGCCAGCAGCGGGGGACGGGGGTATTCACCCCTCCACTTT. It encodes CASSGGRGYSPLHF.